A selection of T cell receptor beta chains follows, all from one sample in a study of regulatory T cells in long-lasting Graves disease. TCRdb fed the multiplex PCR reads into MiXCR, producing one record per CDR3 protein. The sample holds about 430,000 distinct CDR3 sequences; 20% to 25% are singletons and the top ten take approximately 14%. The material was peripheral blood mononuclear cells (PBMCs), obtained when the disease was refractory, from a patient treated with antithyroid drugs. The receptors were sampled from a female donor with Graves disease. Each CDR3 is given with its conserved first and last residue. A D gene is named only where the DNA matches it firmly. For some rows the clone size is stated as once, few or many, or as a class when expanded; others skip it.

v_call,d_call,j_call,clone_size,cdr3_nt,cdr3_aa
TRBV12-3/TRBV12-4,NA,TRBJ1-6,many,TGTGCCAGCAGTTCTGGTAGTAGGGCACCCCTCCACTTT,CASSSGSRAPLHF
TRBV29-1,TRBD2,TRBJ2-1,NA,TGCAGCGTTGAGGGTCGGGAGGGATCCTACAATGAGCAGTTCTTC,CSVEGREGSYNEQFF
TRBV2,TRBD1,TRBJ1-1,many,TGTGCCAGCAGTGGGGGGGGGACAGCGAACACTGAAGCTTTCTTT,CASSGGGTANTEAFF
TRBV14,NA,TRBJ2-7,NA,TGTGCCAGCAGCCATAAAGAGCAGGAGCCCCACGAGCAGTACTTC,CASSHKEQEPHEQYF
TRBV7-8,TRBD1,TRBJ2-3,NA,TGTGCCAGCAGCTTACGGAGGCAGGGGGAGACCACAGATACGCAGTATTTT,CASSLRRQGETTDTQYF
TRBV19,NA,TRBJ1-5,few,TGTGCCAGTAGTAAAGGTCGGGGGTCCGATAGCAATCAGCCCCAGCATTTT,CASSKGRGSDSNQPQHF
TRBV28,TRBD2,TRBJ2-3,once,TGTGCCAGCAGTTCCCTAAAAGCGGGAGGCCTGGGGGATACGCAGTATTTT,CASSSLKAGGLGDTQYF
TRBV3-1,NA,TRBJ1-2,many,TGTGCCAGCAGCCAAGAGGAGGACAAGTATGGCTACACCTTC,CASSQEEDKYGYTF
TRBV25-1,NA,TRBJ2-3,NA,TGTGCCAGCAGTCCAAGCGGCATCAACACAGATACGCAGTATTTT,CASSPSGINTDTQYF
TRBV20-1,NA,TRBJ2-7,many,TGCAGTGCCGTCCCGACTAGACCCTACGAGCAGTACTTC,CSAVPTRPYEQYF
TRBV19,NA,TRBJ1-5,NA,TGTGCCAGTAGTCCAGGGACTTCGAGCAATCAGCCCCAGCATTTT,CASSPGTSSNQPQHF
TRBV30,NA,TRBJ2-7,few,TGTGCCTGGAGTGGCGCTCGGGCCAAAGAGCAGTACTTC,CAWSGARAKEQYF
TRBV19,TRBD2,TRBJ2-5,few,TGTGCCAGTAGTTCACTAGCGGGAGGGGCTGTCCAAGAGACCCAGTACTTC,CASSSLAGGAVQETQYF
TRBV7-9,NA,TRBJ2-3,once,TGTGCCAGCAGCACGATAGCGGCAACAGATACGCAGTATTTT,CASSTIAATDTQYF
TRBV2,NA,TRBJ2-3,NA,TGTGCCAGCAGTGTGACTAGTAGGACGCAGTATTTT,CASSVTSRTQYF
TRBV5-6,TRBD1,TRBJ1-2,NA,TGTGCCAGCAGCTCACCGCAGGGGGCTTACTATGGCTACACCTTC,CASSSPQGAYYGYTF
TRBV12-3/TRBV12-4,NA,TRBJ2-7,many,TGTGCCAGCAGACCGGACGGTCACTCCTACGAGCAGTACTTC,CASRPDGHSYEQYF
TRBV12-3/TRBV12-4,NA,TRBJ1-2,many,TGTGCCAGCAGTTTAACGGGTTTTAGCTATGGCTACACCTTC,CASSLTGFSYGYTF
TRBV4-1,NA,TRBJ2-7,many,TGTGCCAGCAGCCAAACAGGCTACGAGCAGTACTTC,CASSQTGYEQYF
TRBV29-1,TRBD2,TRBJ2-7,few,TGCAGCGCTGGGGCGGGAGTAAAGAATTACGAGCAGTACTTC,CSAGAGVKNYEQYF
TRBV28,NA,TRBJ1-3,NA,TGTGCCGGCACACCGGCAGGGACTGGAAACACCATATATTTT,CAGTPAGTGNTIYF
TRBV7-9,NA,TRBJ1-1,few,TGTGCCAGCAGTGTGAGGTTAAGAGGAAACACTGAAGCTTTCTTT,CASSVRLRGNTEAFF
TRBV7-2,NA,TRBJ1-5,many,TGTGCCAGCAGCTTAGTGGGGGGTGGCAATCAGCCCCAGCATTTT,CASSLVGGGNQPQHF
TRBV2,NA,TRBJ2-3,NA,TGTGCCAGCAGTGACGGACGGAGGGCGCAGTATTTT,CASSDGRRAQYF
TRBV20-1,NA,TRBJ2-7,many,TGCAGTGCTAGGCGTGGGGCCGGAGAATCCCACGAGCAGTACTTC,CSARRGAGESHEQYF
TRBV6-1,NA,TRBJ1-5,few,TGTGCCAGCAGTGCGAATCCCAATCAGCCCCAGCATTTT,CASSANPNQPQHF
TRBV20-1,TRBD2,TRBJ2-7,many,TGCAGTGCTAGGGCGGGACTAGCGGGAGTCGAGCAGTACTTC,CSARAGLAGVEQYF
TRBV6-1,NA,TRBJ2-4,many,TGTGCCAGCGGTAAAAGTCAGTCGCCTGGGACCAAAAACATTCAGTACTTC,CASGKSQSPGTKNIQYF
TRBV2,NA,TRBJ2-2,many,TGTGCCAGCAGGTCGGTGAGGGGCGCGTACACCGGGGAGCTGTTTTTT,CASRSVRGAYTGELFF
TRBV15,NA,TRBJ2-3,NA,TGTGCCACCAGCAGAACACCCCCAGGAGATACGCAGTATTTT,CATSRTPPGDTQYF
TRBV20-1,NA,TRBJ2-5,many,TGCAGTGCTTTCGGGACTCAAAAAGAGACCCAGTACTTC,CSAFGTQKETQYF
TRBV20-1,NA,TRBJ1-4,few,TGCAGTGCAGCGGAGGGCGCAACTAATGAAAAACTGTTTTTT,CSAAEGATNEKLFF
TRBV28,NA,TRBJ1-1,many,TGTGCCAGCAGTTTCGAGAGGGGAGCTGGCACTGAAGCTTTCTTT,CASSFERGAGTEAFF
TRBV4-1,NA,TRBJ1-5,many,TGTGCCAGCAGCCAAGATCGGAATCAGCCCCAGCATTTT,CASSQDRNQPQHF
TRBV6-1,TRBD2,TRBJ2-7,many,TGTGCCAGCACCCAATCGGGACTAGGGACCTACGAGCAGTACTTC,CASTQSGLGTYEQYF
TRBV7-2,NA,TRBJ1-3,many,TGTGCCAGCAGCTTGCGATCAGGGGATAACACCATATATTTT,CASSLRSGDNTIYF
TRBV7-3,NA,TRBJ2-1,NA,TGTGCCAGCAGCTCGAGCGCGACCCCCTACAATGAGCAGTTCTTC,CASSSSATPYNEQFF
TRBV7-9,TRBD2,TRBJ2-7,many,TGTGCCAGCAGCTCCGAGGGCGGGAGTAAGTACGAGCAGTACTTC,CASSSEGGSKYEQYF
TRBV6-5,TRBD1,TRBJ2-7,many,TGTGCCAGCAGTTCGACAGGGGTTGAGCAGTACTTC,CASSSTGVEQYF
TRBV20-1,NA,TRBJ1-1,NA,TGCAGTGCTAGGGGAACGGTCATGAACACTGAAGCTTTCTTT,CSARGTVMNTEAFF
TRBV28,NA,TRBJ1-1,many,TGTGCCAGCAGCTTTACAAACACTGAAGCTTTCTTT,CASSFTNTEAFF
TRBV20-1,TRBD2,TRBJ2-3,few,TGCAGTGCTTTCAACCCTAGCGGGGCTAGCACAGATACGCAGTATTTT,CSAFNPSGASTDTQYF
TRBV20-1,NA,TRBJ1-2,many,TGCAGTGCTAACCCAAGCGGGGGCAACTATGGCTACACCTTC,CSANPSGGNYGYTF
TRBV2,TRBD2,TRBJ2-2,many,TGTGCCAGCGGAGGACTAGTTTCCGGGGAGCTGTTTTTT,CASGGLVSGELFF
TRBV2,TRBD2,TRBJ2-3,once,TGTGCCAGCCTAGGACTAGCGAGTAGCACAGATACGCAGTATTTT,CASLGLASSTDTQYF
TRBV10-2,NA,TRBJ1-5,few,TGCGCCAGCAGTGAAATAACCTCCCAGGCCCAGCATTTT,CASSEITSQAQHF
TRBV7-2,NA,TRBJ2-2,many,TGTGCCAGCAAACCGGAATCAGGGAACACCGGGGAGCTGTTTTTT,CASKPESGNTGELFF